This T cell receptor beta chain was retrieved from a study of OX40 agonist ivuxolimab in advanced cancers. Study background: Of mixed ages from roughly 23 to 85 and averaging approximately 60 years, the group was roughly 83% male.

Details on this clone: Its antigen is still unknown.

The germline V gene encodes CDR1 LNHDA and CDR2 SQIVND (reference sequence). Deletions cut 0 bases from V and 6 bases from J, with 12 bases between. The CDR3 contains 15 residues. On cycle 4 day 1 and cycle 7 day 1, as well as at baseline, blood was sampled. The repertoire was sequenced with immunoSEQ multiplex PCR; TCRdb's copy has only in-frame clones and lacks some. The repertoire holds around 67,000 clones, nearly 90% seen once, with roughly 1.3% in the top ten. Whole-study findings and limits: Within 6 weeks, CD4+ and CD8+ blood T cells expanded clonally at 0.1 to 3.0 mg/kg.

V gene TRBV19 combines with J gene TRBJ1-5; D call uncertain. The source was CD4+ or CD8+ T cells sorted from blood, collected in a trial of the OX40 agonist ivuxolimab. The receptor comes from an adult with an advanced solid tumor such as melanoma, head and neck, liver or kidney cancer. CDR3 nucleotides: TGTGCCAGTAGTATAGATCACGGCCGGAGTCAGCCCCAGCATTTT. Residues: CASSIDHGRSQPQHF.